This record looks at one TCR beta chain sequence and its context. The data originate from a study of blood T cell repertoires in COVID-19. Across the whole study: The analysed material was cDNA or gDNA that came from T cells, B-cell-depleted T cells, or PBMCs.

Produced via immunoSEQ multiplex PCR; TCRdb's table is partial and in-frame only. This table holds roughly 230,000 clones, about 80% found once. This CDR3 is built from 14 residues. V gave up 6 bases and J gave up 3 bases; unmatched junction bases: 7. Germline V gene sequence: CDR1 MNHEY, CDR2 SVGAGI. The origin of this receptor is a middle-aged man who had recovered from COVID-19. V is TRBV6-5 and J is TRBJ2-7; TRBD1 matches 8 bases. Material: PBMCs or T cells enriched from blood (not recorded which). CDR3 loop: CASSRGQGNYEQYF. For the CDR3, the DNA is TGTGCCAGCAGCCGCGGACAGGGAAACTACGAGCAGTACTTC.